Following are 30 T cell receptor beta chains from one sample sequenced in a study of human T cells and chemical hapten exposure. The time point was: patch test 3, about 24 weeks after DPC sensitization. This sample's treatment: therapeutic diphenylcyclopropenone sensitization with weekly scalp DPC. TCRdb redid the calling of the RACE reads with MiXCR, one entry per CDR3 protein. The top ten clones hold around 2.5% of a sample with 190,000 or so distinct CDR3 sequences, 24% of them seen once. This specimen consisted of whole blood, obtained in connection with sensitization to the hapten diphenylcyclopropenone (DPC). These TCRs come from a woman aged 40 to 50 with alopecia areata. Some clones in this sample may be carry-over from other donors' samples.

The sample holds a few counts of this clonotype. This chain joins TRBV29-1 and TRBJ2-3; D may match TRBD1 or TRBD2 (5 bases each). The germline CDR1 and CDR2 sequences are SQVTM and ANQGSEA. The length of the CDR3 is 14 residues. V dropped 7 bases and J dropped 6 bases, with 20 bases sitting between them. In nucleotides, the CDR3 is TGCAGCGCCCTGGGGCTAGGGGAGCGGGATACGCAGTATTTT. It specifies CSALGLGERDTQYF.

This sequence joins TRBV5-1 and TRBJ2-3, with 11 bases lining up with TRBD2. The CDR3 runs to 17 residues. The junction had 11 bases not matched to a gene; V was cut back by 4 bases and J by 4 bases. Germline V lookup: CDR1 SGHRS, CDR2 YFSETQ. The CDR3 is CASSPPLAGGRADTQYF. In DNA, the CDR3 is TGCGCCAGCAGCCCACCGCTAGCGGGAGGCCGTGCAGATACGCAGTATTTT.

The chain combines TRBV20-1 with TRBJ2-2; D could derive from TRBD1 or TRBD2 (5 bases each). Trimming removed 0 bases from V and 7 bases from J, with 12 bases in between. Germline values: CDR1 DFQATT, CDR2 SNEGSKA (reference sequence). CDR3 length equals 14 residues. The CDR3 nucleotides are TGCAGTGCTAGAGATTATAGAGGGGTCGGGGAGCTGTTTTTT. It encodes CSARDYRGVGELFF.

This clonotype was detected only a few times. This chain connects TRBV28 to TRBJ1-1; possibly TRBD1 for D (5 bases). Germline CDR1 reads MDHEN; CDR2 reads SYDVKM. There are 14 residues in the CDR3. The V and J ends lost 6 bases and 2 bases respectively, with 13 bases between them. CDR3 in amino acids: CASSRNGANTEAFF. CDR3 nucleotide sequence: TGTGCCAGCAGCCGGAACGGGGCAAACACTGAAGCTTTCTTT.

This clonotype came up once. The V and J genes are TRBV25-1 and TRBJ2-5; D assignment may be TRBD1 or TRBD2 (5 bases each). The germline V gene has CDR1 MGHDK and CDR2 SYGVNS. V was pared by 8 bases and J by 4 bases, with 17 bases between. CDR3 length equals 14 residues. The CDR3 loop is CASQQAGLSETQYF. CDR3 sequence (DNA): TGTGCCAGCCAACAGGCGGGTCTGTCAGAGACCCAGTACTTC. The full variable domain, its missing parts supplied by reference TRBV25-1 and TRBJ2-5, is EADIYQTPRYLVIGTGKKITLECSQTMGHDKMYWYQQDPGMELHLIHYSYGVNSTEKGDLSSESTVSRIRTEHFPLTLESARPSHTSQYLCASQQAGLSETQYFGPGTRLLVL.

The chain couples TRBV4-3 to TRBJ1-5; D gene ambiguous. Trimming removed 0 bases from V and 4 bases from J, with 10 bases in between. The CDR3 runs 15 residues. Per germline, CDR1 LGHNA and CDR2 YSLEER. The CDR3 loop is CASSQDRGMNQPQHF. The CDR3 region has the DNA TGCGCCAGCAGCCAAGATCGAGGGATGAATCAGCCCCAGCATTTT.

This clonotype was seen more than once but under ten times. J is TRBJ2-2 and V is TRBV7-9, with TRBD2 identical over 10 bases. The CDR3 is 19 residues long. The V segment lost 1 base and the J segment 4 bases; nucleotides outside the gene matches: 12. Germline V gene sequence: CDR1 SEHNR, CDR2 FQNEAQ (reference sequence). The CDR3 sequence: CASSLDSISSGRVTGELFF. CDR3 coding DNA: TGTGCCAGCAGCTTAGACTCGATAAGCAGCGGGAGGGTCACCGGGGAGCTGTTTTTT. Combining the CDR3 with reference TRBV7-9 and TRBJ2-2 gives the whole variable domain DTGVSQNPRHKITKRGQNVTFRCDPISEHNRLYWYRQTLGQGPEFLTYFQNEAQLEKSRLLSDRFSAERPKGSFSTLEIQRTEQGDSAMYLCASSLDSISSGRVTGELFFGEGSRLTVL.

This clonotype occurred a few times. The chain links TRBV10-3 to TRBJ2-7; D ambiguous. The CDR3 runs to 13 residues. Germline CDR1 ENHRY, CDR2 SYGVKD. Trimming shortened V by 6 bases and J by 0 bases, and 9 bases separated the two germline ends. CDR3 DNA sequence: TGTGCCATCAGCGACCCCCTCTCCTACGAGCAGTACTTC. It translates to CAISDPLSYEQYF.

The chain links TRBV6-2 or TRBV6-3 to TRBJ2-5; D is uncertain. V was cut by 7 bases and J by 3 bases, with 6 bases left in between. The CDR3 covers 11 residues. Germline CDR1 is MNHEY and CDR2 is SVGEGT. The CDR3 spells CASTLKETQYF. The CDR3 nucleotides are TGTGCCAGCACCCTGAAAGAGACCCAGTACTTC.

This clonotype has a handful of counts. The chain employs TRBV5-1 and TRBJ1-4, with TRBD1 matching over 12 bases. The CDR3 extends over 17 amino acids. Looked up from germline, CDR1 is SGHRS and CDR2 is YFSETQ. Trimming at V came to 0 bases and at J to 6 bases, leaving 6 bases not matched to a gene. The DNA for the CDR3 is TGCGCCAGCAGCTTGGTCGGGACAGGGGGCGGACATGAAAAACTGTTTTTT. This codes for CASSLVGTGGGHEKLFF.

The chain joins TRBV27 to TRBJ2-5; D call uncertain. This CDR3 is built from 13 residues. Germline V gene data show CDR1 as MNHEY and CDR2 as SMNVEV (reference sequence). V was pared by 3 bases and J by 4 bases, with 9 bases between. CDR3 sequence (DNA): TGTGCCAGCAGTTTTGGCCTCGCAGAGACCCAGTACTTC. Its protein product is CASSFGLAETQYF.

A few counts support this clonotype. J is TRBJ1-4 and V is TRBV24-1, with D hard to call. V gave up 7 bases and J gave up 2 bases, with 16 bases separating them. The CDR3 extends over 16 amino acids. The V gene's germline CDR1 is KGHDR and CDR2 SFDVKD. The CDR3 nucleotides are TGTGCCACCAGGGAAAACGGACTGAATACTAATGAAAAACTGTTTTTT. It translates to CATRENGLNTNEKLFF.

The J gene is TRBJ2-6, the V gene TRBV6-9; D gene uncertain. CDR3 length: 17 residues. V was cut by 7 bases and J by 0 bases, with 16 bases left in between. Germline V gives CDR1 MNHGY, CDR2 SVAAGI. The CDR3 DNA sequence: TGTGCCAGCACCGACGTACATTTTTTCTCTGGGGCCAACGTCCTGACTTTC. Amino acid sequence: CASTDVHFFSGANVLTF.

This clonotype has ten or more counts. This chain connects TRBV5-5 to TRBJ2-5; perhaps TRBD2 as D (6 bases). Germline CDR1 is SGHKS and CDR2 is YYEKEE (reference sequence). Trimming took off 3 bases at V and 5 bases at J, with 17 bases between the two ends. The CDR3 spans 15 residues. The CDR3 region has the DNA TGTGCCAGCAGCTCTCGGGGAGCGGGTGCGGAGACCCAGTACTTC. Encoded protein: CASSSRGAGAETQYF.

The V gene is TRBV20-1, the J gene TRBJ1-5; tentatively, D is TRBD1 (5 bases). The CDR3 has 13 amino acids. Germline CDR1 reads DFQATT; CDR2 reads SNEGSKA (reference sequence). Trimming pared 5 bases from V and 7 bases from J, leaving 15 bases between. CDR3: CSAERGRGQPQHF. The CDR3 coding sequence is TGCAGTGCTGAAAGGGGAAGAGGACAGCCCCAGCATTTT.

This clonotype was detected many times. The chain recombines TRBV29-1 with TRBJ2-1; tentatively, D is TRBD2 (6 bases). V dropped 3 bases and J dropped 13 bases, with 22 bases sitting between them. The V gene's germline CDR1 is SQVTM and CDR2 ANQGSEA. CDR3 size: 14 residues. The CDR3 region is CSVEVGLPTGTQFF. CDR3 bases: TGCAGCGTTGAGGTTGGACTACCCACCGGGACCCAGTTCTTC.

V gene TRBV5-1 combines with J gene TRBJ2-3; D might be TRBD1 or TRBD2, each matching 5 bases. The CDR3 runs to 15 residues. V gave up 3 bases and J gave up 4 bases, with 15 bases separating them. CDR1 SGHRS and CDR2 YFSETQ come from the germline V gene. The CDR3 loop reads CASSSYPGPSDTQYF. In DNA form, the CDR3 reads TGCGCCAGCAGCTCATATCCGGGACCGTCAGATACGCAGTATTTT.

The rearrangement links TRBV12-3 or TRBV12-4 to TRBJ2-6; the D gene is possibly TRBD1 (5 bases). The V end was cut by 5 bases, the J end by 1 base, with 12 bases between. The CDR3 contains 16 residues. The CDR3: CASSPDRQSGANVLTF. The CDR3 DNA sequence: TGTGCCAGCAGTCCCGACCGACAGTCTGGGGCCAACGTCCTGACTTTC.

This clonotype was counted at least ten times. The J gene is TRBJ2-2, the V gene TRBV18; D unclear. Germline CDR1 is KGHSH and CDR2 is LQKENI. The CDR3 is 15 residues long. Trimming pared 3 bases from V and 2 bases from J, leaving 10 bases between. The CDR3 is CASSPIPPNTGELFF. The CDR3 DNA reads TGTGCCAGCTCACCTATCCCACCAAACACCGGGGAGCTGTTTTTT.

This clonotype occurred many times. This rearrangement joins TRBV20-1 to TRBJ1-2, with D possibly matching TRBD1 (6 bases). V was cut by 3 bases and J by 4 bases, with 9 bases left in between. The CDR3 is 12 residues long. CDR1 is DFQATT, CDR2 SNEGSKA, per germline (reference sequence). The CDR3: CSASLTGYGYTF. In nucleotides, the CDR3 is TGCAGTGCTAGCTTGACAGGCTATGGCTACACCTTC.

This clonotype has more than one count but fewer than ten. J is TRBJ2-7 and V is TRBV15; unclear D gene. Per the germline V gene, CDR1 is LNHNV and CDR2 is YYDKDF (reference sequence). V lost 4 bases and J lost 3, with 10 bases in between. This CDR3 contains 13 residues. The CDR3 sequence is CATSTQEFYEQYF. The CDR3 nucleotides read TGTGCCACCAGCACTCAGGAGTTCTACGAGCAGTACTTC.

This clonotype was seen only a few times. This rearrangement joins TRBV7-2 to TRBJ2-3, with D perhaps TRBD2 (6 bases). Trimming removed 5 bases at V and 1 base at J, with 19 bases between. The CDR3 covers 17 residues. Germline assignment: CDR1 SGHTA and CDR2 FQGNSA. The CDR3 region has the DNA TGTGCCAGCAGCCCCCGCCCTCAGCGGGCGGGCACAGATACGCAGTATTTT. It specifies CASSPRPQRAGTDTQYF.

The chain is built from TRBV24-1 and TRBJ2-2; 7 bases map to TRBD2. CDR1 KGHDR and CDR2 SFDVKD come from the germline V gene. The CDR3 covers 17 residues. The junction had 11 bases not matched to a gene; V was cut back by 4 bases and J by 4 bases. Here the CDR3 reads CATSDHSGISGTGELFF. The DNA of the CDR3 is TGTGCCACCAGTGACCACAGCGGGATCTCGGGCACCGGGGAGCTGTTTTTT.

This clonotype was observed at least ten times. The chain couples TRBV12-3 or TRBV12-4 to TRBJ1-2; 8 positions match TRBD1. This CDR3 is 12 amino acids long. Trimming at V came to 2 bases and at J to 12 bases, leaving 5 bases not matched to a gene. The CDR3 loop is CASSLIGQGHTF. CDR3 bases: TGTGCCAGCAGTTTAATCGGACAGGGTCACACCTTC.

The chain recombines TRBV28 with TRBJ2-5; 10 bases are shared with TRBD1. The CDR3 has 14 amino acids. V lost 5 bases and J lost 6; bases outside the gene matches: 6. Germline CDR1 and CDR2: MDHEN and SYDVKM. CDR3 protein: CASSPTGGAQTQYF. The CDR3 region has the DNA TGTGCCAGCAGTCCGACAGGGGGCGCCCAGACCCAGTACTTC. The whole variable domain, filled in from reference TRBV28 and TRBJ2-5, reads DVKVTQSSRYLVKRTGEKVFLECVQDMDHENMFWYRQDPGLGLRLIYFSYDVKMKEKGDIPEGYSVSREKKERFSLILESASTNQTSMYLCASSPTGGAQTQYFGPGTRLLVL.

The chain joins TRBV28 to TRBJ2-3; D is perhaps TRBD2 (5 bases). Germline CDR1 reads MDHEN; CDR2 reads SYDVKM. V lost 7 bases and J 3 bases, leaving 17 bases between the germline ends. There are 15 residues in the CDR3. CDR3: CASTPPGFGTDTQYF. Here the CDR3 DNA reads TGTGCCAGCACCCCCCCGGGGTTTGGTACAGATACGCAGTATTTT.

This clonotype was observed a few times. CDR3 sequence (DNA): TGTGCCAGCAGCGCCGGACTAGCAGCCACAAATGAGCAGTTCTTC. Translated, it gives CASSAGLAATNEQFF. The chain links TRBV7-9 to TRBJ2-1; 8 bases are a match to TRBD2. V shed 5 bases, J shed 7 bases, and the junction held 10 bases outside the gene matches. Per germline, CDR1 SEHNR and CDR2 FQNEAQ (reference sequence). The CDR3 extends over 15 amino acids.

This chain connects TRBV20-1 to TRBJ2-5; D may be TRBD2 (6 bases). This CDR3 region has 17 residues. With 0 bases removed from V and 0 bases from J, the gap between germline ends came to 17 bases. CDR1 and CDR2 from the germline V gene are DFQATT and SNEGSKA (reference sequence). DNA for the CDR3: TGCAGTGCTAGAGATCTTAGGAGCGGGCGATACCAAGAGACCCAGTACTTC. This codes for CSARDLRSGRYQETQYF.

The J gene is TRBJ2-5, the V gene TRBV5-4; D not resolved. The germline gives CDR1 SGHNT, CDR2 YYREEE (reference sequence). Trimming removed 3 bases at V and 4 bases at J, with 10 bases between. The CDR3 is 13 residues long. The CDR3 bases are TGTGCCAGCAGCTATGGCCCTTTAGAGACCCAGTACTTC. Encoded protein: CASSYGPLETQYF.

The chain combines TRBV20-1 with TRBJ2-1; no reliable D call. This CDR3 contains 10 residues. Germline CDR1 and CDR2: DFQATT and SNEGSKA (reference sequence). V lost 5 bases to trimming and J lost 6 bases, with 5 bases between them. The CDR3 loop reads CSAHLNEQFF. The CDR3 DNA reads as TGCAGTGCTCATCTCAATGAGCAGTTCTTC.